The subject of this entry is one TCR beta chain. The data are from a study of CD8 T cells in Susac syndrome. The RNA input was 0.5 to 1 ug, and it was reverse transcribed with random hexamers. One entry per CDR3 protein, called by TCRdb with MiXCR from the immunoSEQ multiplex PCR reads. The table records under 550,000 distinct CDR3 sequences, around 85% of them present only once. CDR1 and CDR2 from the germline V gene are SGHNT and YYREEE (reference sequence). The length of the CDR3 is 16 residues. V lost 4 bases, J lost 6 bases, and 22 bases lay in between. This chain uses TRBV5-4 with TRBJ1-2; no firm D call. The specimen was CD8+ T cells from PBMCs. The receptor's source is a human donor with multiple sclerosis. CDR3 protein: CASSMGSGLTVDGYTF. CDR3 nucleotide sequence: TGTGCCAGCAGCATGGGGAGCGGGCTTACTGTTGATGGCTACACCTTC.